Following are 3 T cell receptor beta chains from one sample sequenced in a study of CD8+ T cells in alopecia areata. RNA extraction was followed by reverse transcription into cDNA, which acted as the sequencing template. Sequenced by immunoSEQ multiplex PCR; TCRdb stores in-frame clones only, minus some. This table has around 100,000 clones, 55% to 60% appearing once. Described treatment: oral pan-JAK inhibitor, 5-10 mg twice daily. The sequenced sample was CD4+ T cells sorted from blood, obtained at week 24, from a patient treated with tofacitinib. These receptors were collected from a human donor with alopecia areata.

This clone occurred once. The chain links TRBV5-1 to TRBJ2-1; D is ambiguous. The V gene's germline CDR1 is SGHRS and CDR2 YFSETQ. The CDR3 loop spans 14 amino acids. V lost 5 bases, J lost 0 bases, and 9 bases lay in between. The CDR3 coding sequence is TGCGCCAGCAGGTCTCCGAGCTCCTACAATGAGCAGTTCTTC. Translating it yields CASRSPSSYNEQFF.

The rearrangement joins TRBV27 to TRBJ2-3; weak D call: TRBD1 (6 bases). The V end lost 6 bases, the J end lost 0 bases, and 19 bases lay between the germline ends. CDR1 is MNHEY and CDR2 is SMNVEV in the germline V gene (reference sequence). The CDR3 totals 17 residues. The CDR3 DNA follows: TGTGCCAGCAGCCCCTTCAGGACAGTTCCTAGCACAGATACGCAGTATTTT. It codes for CASSPFRTVPSTDTQYF.

The chain couples TRBV9 to TRBJ2-6; perhaps TRBD1 as D (5 bases). Looked up from germline, CDR1 is SGDLS and CDR2 is YYNGEE. V was shortened by 3 bases and J by 1 base, with 11 bases between the two germline ends. The CDR3 covers 16 residues. CDR3: CASSDRQLSGANVLTF. In DNA form, the CDR3 reads TGTGCCAGCAGCGACCGACAGTTATCTGGGGCCAACGTCCTGACTTTC.